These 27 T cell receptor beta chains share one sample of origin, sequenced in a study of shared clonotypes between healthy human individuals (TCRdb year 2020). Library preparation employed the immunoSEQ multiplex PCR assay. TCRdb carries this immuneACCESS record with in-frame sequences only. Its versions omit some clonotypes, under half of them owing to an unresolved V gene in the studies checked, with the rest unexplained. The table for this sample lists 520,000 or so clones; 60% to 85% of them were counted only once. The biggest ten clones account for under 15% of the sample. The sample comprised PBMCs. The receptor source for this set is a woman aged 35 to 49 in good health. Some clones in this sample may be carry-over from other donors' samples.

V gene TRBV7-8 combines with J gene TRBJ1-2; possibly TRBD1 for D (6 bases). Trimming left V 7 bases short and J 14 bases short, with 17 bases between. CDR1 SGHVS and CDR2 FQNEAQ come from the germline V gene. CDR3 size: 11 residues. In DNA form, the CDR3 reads TGTGCCAGCATAAGGGGGGGAGTCCCAACCTTC. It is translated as CASIRGGVPTF.

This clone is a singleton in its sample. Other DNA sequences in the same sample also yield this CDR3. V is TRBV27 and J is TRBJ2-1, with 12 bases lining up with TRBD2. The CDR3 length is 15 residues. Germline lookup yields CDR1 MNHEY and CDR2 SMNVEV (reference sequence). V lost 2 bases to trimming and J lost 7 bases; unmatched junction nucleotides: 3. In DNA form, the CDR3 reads TGTGCCAGCAGTTTAGGTACTAGCGGGAGGAATGAGCAGTTCTTC. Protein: CASSLGTSGRNEQFF.

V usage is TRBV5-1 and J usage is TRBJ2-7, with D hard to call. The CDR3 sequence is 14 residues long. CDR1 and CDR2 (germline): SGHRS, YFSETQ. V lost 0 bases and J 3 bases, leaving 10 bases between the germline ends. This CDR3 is CASSLVGVGYEQYF. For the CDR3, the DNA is TGCGCCAGCAGCTTGGTGGGTGTAGGCTACGAGCAGTACTTC.

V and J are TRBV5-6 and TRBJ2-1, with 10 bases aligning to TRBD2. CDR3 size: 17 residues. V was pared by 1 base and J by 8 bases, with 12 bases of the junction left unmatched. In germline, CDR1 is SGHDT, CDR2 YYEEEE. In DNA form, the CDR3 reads TGTGCCAGCAGCTTGTGGTCTAGCGGGAGTAGGAGGTATGAGCAGTTCTTC. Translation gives CASSLWSSGSRRYEQFF.

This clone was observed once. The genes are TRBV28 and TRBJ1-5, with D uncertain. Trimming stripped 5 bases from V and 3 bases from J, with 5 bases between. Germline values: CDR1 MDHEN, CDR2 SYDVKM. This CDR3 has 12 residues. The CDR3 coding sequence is TGTGCCAGCAGTCCAGACAATCAGCCCCAGCATTTT. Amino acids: CASSPDNQPQHF.

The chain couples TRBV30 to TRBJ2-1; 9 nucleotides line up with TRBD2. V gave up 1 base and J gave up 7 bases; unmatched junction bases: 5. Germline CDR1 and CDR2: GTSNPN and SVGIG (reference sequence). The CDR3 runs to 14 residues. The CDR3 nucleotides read TGTGCCTGGAGTGATCGCGGGAGGGGGAATGAGCAGTTCTTC. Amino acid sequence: CAWSDRGRGNEQFF.

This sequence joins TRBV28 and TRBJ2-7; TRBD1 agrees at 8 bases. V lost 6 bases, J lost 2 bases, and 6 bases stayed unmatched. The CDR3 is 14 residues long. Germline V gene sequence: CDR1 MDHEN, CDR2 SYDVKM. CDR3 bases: TGTGCCAGCAGACAGCGGACAGGGACCTACGAGCAGTACTTC. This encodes CASRQRTGTYEQYF.

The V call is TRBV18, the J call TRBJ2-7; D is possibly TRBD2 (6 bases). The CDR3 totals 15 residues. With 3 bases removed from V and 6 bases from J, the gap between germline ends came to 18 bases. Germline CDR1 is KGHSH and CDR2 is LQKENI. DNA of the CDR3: TGTGCCAGCTCACCCCCGGGACGGGGGTTCGGCGAGCAGTACTTC. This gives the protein CASSPPGRGFGEQYF. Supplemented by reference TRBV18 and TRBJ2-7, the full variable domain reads NAGVMQNPRHLVRRRGQEARLRCSPMKGHSHVYWYRQLPEEGLKFMVYLQKENIIDESGMPKERFSAEFPKEGPSILRIQQVVRGDSAAYFCASSPPGRGFGEQYFGPGTRLTVT.

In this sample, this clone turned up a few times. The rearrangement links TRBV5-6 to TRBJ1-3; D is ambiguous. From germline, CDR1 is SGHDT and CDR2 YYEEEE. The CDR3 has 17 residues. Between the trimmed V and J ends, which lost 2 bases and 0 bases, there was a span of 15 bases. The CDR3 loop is CASSFTTRGNSGNTIYF. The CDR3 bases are TGTGCCAGCAGCTTTACCACCCGGGGAAACTCTGGAAACACCATATATTTT. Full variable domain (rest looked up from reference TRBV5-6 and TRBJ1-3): DAGVTQSPTHLIKTRGQQVTLRCSPKSGHDTVSWYQQALGQGPQFIFQYYEEEERQRGNFPDRFSGHQFPNYSSELNVNALLLGDSALYLCASSFTTRGNSGNTIYFGEGSWLTVV.

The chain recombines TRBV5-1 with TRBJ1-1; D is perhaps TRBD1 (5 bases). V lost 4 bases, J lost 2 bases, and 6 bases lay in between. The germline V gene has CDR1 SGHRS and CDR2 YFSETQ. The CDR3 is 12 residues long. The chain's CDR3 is CASSGANTEAFF. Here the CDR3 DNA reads TGCGCCAGCAGCGGGGCAAACACTGAAGCTTTCTTT.

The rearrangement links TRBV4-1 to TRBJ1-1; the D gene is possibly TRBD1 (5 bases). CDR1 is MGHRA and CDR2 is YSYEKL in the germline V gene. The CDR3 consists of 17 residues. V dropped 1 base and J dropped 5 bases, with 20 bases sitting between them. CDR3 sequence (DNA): TGCGCCAGCAGCCAAGGGGTCGTCGGGGCGAGGAGGACTGAAGCTTTCTTT. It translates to CASSQGVVGARRTEAFF.

As DNA, the CDR3 is TGCGCCAGCAGCGCGCCCCCGGCCTACAATGAGCAGTTCTTC. This sequence encodes CASSAPPAYNEQFF. The genes are TRBV4-1 and TRBJ2-1, with D uncertain. The length of the CDR3 is 14 residues. Deletions cut 5 bases from V and 2 bases from J, with 10 bases between. CDR1 MGHRA and CDR2 YSYEKL come from the germline V gene.

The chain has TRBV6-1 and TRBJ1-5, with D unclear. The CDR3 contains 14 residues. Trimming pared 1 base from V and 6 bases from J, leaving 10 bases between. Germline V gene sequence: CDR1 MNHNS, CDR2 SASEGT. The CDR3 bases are TGTGCCAGCAGTGAAGGGATAAGTCGTCAGCCCCAGCATTTT. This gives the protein CASSEGISRQPQHF.

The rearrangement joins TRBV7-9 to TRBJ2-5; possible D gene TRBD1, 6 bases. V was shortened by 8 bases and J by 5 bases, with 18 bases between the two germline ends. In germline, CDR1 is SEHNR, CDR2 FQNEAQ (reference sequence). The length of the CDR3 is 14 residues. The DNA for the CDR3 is TGTGCCAGCGAGACCGGGACACTAGGGGAGACCCAGTACTTC. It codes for CASETGTLGETQYF.

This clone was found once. The CDR3: CASSRGGSGANVLTF. In nucleotides, the CDR3 is TGTGCCAGCAGCAGAGGGGGATCTGGGGCCAACGTCCTGACTTTC. J is TRBJ2-6 and V is TRBV7-2; perhaps TRBD1 as D (6 bases). V was trimmed by 5 bases and J by 1 base, leaving 9 bases between them. The germline gives CDR1 SGHTA, CDR2 FQGNSA. The CDR3 contains 15 residues.

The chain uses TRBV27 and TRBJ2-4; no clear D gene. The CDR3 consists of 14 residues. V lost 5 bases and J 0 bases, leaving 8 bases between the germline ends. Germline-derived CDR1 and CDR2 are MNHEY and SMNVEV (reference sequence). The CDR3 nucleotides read TGTGCCAGCAGTCTCAGTCGAGCCAAAAACATTCAGTACTTC. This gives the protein CASSLSRAKNIQYF.

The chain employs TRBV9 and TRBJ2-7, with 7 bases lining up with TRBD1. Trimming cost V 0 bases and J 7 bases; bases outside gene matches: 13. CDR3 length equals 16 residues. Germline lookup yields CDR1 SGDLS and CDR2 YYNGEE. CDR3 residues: CASSVGMQGVYFEQYF. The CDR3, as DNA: TGTGCCAGCAGCGTAGGTATGCAGGGGGTTTACTTTGAGCAGTACTTC.

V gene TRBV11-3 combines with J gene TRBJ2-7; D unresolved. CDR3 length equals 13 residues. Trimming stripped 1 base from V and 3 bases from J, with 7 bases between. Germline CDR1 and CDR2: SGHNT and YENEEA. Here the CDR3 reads CASSLGERYEQYF. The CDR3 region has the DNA TGTGCCAGCAGCTTAGGCGAACGCTACGAGCAGTACTTC.

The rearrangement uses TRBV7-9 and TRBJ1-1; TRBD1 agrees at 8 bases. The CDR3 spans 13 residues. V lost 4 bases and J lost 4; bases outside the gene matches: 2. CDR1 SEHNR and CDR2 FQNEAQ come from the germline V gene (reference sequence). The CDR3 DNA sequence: TGTGCCAGCAGCTCACAGGGGGGCACTGAAGCTTTCTTT. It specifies CASSSQGGTEAFF. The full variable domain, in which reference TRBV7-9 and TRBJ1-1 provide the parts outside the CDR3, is DTGVSQNPRHKITKRGQNVTFRCDPISEHNRLYWYRQTLGQGPEFLTYFQNEAQLEKSRLLSDRFSAERPKGSFSTLEIQRTEQGDSAMYLCASSSQGGTEAFFGQGTRLTVV.

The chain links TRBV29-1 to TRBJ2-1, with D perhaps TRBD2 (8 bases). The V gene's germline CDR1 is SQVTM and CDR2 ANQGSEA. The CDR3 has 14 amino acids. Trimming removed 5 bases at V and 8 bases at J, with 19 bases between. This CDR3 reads CSVRRGREVDEQFF. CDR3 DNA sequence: TGCAGCGTTAGAAGGGGGCGGGAGGTCGATGAGCAGTTCTTC.

CDR3 in amino acids: CASSPHLAGVAGELFF. As DNA, the CDR3 is TGTGCCAGCAGTCCCCATCTAGCGGGAGTCGCCGGGGAGCTGTTTTTT. The V gene is TRBV28, the J gene TRBJ2-2; 10 bases match TRBD2. The CDR3 has 16 residues. V shed 5 bases, J shed 6 bases, and the junction held 9 bases outside the gene matches. CDR1 MDHEN and CDR2 SYDVKM come from the germline V gene.

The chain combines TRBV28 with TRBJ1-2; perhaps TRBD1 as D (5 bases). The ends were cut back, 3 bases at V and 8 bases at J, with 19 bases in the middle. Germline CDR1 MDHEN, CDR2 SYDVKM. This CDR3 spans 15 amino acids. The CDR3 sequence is CASSLTETAFGGYTF. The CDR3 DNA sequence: TGTGCCAGCAGTTTGACAGAAACCGCCTTTGGCGGCTACACCTTC.

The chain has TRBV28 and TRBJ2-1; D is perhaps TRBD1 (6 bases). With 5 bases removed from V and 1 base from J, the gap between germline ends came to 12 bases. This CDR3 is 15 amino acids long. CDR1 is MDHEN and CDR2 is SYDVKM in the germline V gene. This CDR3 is CASSPPTGSYNEQFF. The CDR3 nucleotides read TGTGCCAGCAGTCCTCCGACAGGTTCCTACAATGAGCAGTTCTTC.

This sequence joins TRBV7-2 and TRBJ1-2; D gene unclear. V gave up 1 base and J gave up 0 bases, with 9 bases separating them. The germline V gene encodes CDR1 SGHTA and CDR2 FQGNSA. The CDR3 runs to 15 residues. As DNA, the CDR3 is TGTGCCAGCAGCTTAGGACGGGAAGCTAACTATGGCTACACCTTC. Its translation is CASSLGREANYGYTF.

The CDR3 DNA sequence: TGTGCCAGCAGTGATCGACAGGGGGGGTGGAATCAGCCCCAGCATTTT. This sequence encodes CASSDRQGGWNQPQHF. This sequence joins TRBV6-1 and TRBJ1-5, with 9 bases matching TRBD1. Germline lookup yields CDR1 MNHNS and CDR2 SASEGT. With V trimmed by 3 bases and J by 4 bases, 7 bases remained unmatched. The CDR3 is made up of 16 amino acids.

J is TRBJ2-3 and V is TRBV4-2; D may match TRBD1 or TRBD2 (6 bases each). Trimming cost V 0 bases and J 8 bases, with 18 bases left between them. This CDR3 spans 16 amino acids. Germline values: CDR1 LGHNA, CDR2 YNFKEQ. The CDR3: CASSQDGGRSRGTQYF. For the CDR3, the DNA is TGTGCCAGCAGCCAAGATGGGGGGCGCAGCCGCGGTACGCAGTATTTT.

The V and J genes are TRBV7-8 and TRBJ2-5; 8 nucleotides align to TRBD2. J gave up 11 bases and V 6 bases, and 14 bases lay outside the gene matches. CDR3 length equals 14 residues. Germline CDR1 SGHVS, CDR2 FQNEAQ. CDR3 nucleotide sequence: TGTGCCAGCAGAACGGGAGGGCCTACGGGAGAGCAGTACTTC. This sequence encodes CASRTGGPTGEQYF.